This T cell receptor beta chain was sequenced during a study of cytomegalovirus exposure and HLA in healthy donors. About the study: A prior analysis found around 110 million unique TCR beta sequences from approximately 190 million T cells.

A note on this clone: The antigen remains unidentified.

V was clipped by 2 bases and J by 6 bases, with 17 bases between them. CDR1 MNHNY and CDR2 SVGAGI come from the germline V gene (reference sequence). The CDR3 runs to 16 residues. Overall study results and limits: V- and J-gene trimming in TCR beta was tied to a missense DCLRE1C variant by an analysis performed later. In a later analysis, TCR association rates varied by HLA locus: DRB1 most, HLA-C fewest.

The PCR made use of 60 Vbeta and 13 Jbeta primers. Only in-frame clones appear in the TCRdb table, and some are missing; sequencing was by immunoSEQ multiplex PCR. The profile shows 200,000 or so clones, 82% of them singletons. V usage is TRBV6-6 and J usage is TRBJ2-1; D may be TRBD2 (7 bases). This receptor was identified in a boy younger than 10 in good health and CMV-seronegative. Sequencing input: PBMCs. The CDR3 is CASSYPARGAGNEQFF. CDR3 nucleotide sequence: TGTGCCAGCAGTTACCCGGCCCGGGGGGCAGGCAATGAGCAGTTCTTC.